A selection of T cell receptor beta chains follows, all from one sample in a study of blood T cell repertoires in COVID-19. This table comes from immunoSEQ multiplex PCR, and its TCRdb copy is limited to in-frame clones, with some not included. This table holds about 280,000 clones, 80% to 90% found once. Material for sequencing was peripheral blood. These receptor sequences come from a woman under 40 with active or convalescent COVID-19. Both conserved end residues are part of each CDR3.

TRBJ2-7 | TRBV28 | CASRGQGRGGEQYF
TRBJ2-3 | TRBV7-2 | CASSLMVGRTDTQYF
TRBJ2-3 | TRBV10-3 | CAISVLQGSLTDTQYF
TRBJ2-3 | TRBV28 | CASSLLGRTITDTQYF
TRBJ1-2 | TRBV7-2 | CASSRGQLTRRAYGYTF
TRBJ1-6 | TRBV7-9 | CASSSYNNSPLHF
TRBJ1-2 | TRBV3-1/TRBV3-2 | CASSQATGAEGYTF
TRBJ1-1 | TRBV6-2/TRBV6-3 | CASRPGQGLEAFF
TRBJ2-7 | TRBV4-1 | CASSQGLRGNEQYF
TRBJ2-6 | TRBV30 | CAWSKPGQGASGANVLTF
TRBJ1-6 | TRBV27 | CASSSDLIRWYNSPLHF
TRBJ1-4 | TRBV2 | CASKGRGEKLFF